These T cell receptor beta chains were read from a single sample in a study of cytomegalovirus exposure and HLA in healthy donors. The method was immunoSEQ multiplex PCR; TCRdb's version includes in-frame clones alone and lacks a portion of them. Of about 240,000 clones detected, more than 75% appear once; the ten largest clones hold around 1.2%. The sample consisted of PBMCs. These receptors originate from a woman aged 30 to 39 in good health and CMV-seropositive. The CDR3 runs from the conserved cysteine through the conserved F or W. The order of the fields is J gene, V gene, D gene, clone size, CDR3 DNA, CDR3 protein. A D gene is named only where the DNA matches it firmly. Some rows mark clone size as missing; the rest say once, few, many or name a class of expanded clone.

>TRBJ2-3|TRBV12-5|TRBD1|.
TGTGCTAGTGGTTTCGGGACAGAAGAGTCTAGCACAGATACGCAGTATTTT
CASGFGTEESSTDTQYF
>TRBJ2-2|TRBV27|TRBD1|.
TGTGCCAGCAGTTCTTTCACTGGGACAGGGGGCACCGGGGAGCTGTTTTTT
CASSSFTGTGGTGELFF
>TRBJ1-4|TRBV11-3|TRBD1|.
TGTGCCAGCAGCTTGGGACAGGCTCTAACTAATGAAAAACTGTTTTTT
CASSLGQALTNEKLFF
>TRBJ1-3|TRBV27|.|once
TGTGCCAGCAGTCTAGGGGGCTCTGGAAACACCATATATTTT
CASSLGGSGNTIYF
>TRBJ2-3|TRBV15|TRBD2|once
TGTGCCACCAGCAAGCGGGAGGGAGATACGCAGTATTTT
CATSKREGDTQYF
>TRBJ2-3|TRBV5-1|TRBD2|.
TGCGCCAGCAGCTTTACCGGGACTACCTCCACAGATACGCAGTATTTT
CASSFTGTTSTDTQYF
>TRBJ2-1|TRBV6-5|TRBD1|.
TGTGCCAGCAGCCAGGGGGCTCTTGAGCAGTTCTTC
CASSQGALEQFF
>TRBJ2-2|TRBV1|.|.
TGCACCAGCAGCCAAGTCCCCCTAGCGGGAGGACGCACCGGGGAGCTGTTTTTT
CTSSQVPLAGGRTGELFF
>TRBJ1-5|TRBV19|.|.
TGTGCCAGTTCCGGGGGGGATAGCAATCAGCCCCAGCATTTT
CASSGGDSNQPQHF
>TRBJ1-2|TRBV28|TRBD1|.
TGTGCCAGCAGTTCCGCAGGGGGCTGGGGTGGCTACACCTTC
CASSSAGGWGGYTF
>TRBJ2-1|TRBV5-4|.|.
TGTGCCAGCAGCTTAAGACAAAGCGGCGTCGCAGATGAGCAGTTCTTC
CASSLRQSGVADEQFF
>TRBJ2-1|TRBV7-2|.|.
TGTGCCAGCAGCTTCTACGGTGGTTTCAATGAGCAGTTCTTC
CASSFYGGFNEQFF
>TRBJ2-1|TRBV5-6|TRBD2|.
TGTGCCAGCGATAGCGGGAGCTCCTACAATGAGCAGTTCTTC
CASDSGSSYNEQFF
>TRBJ1-1|TRBV7-3|.|once
TGTGCCAGCAGCTCCCGTCGCGGGGGTAACATGAACACTGAAGCTTTCTTT
CASSSRRGGNMNTEAFF
>TRBJ1-2|TRBV7-9|TRBD1|.
TGTGCCAGCAGCTTAAGAACAGGGGGGGACTATGGCTACACCTTC
CASSLRTGGDYGYTF
>TRBJ2-1|TRBV29-1|TRBD2|.
TGCAGCGTTGAAAAGGGAGCGGGGCCCCCCTACAATGAGCAGTTCTTC
CSVEKGAGPPYNEQFF
>TRBJ1-2|TRBV7-9|.|.
TGTGCCAGCAGCTTAACAGAGAGCCATGGCTACACCTTC
CASSLTESHGYTF
>TRBJ1-3|TRBV30|.|.
TGTGCCTGGAATACTGGGCTCAGCTCTGGAAACACCATATATTTT
CAWNTGLSSGNTIYF
>TRBJ2-7|TRBV7-2|.|.
TGTGCCAGCAGCCTCTTATCCCCGGGACAACAGTACTTC
CASSLLSPGQQYF
>TRBJ1-1|TRBV10-3|TRBD1|.
TGTGCCATCAGTGGTGACAGGGGAGCGAACACTGAAGCTTTCTTT
CAISGDRGANTEAFF
>TRBJ1-1|TRBV5-1|.|.
TGCGCCAGCAGCTTGGATGGCCTAGGGGGCACTGAAGCTTTCTTT
CASSLDGLGGTEAFF
>TRBJ2-5|TRBV5-5|TRBD1|.
TGTGCCAGCAGCTTCGGGACAGGGGAACAAGAGACCCAGTACTTC
CASSFGTGEQETQYF
>TRBJ1-1|TRBV19|.|.
TGTGCCAGTAGAATCAGGGTCCTCATGGGGACTGAAGCTTTCTTT
CASRIRVLMGTEAFF
>TRBJ2-2|TRBV11-2|.|once
TGTGCCAGCAGCTTATCGGTTGGACAGCAGACCGGGGAGCTGTTTTTT
CASSLSVGQQTGELFF
>TRBJ2-5|TRBV18|TRBD1|.
TGTGCCAGCTCACCGACGGGGACAGGGTCGGAGACCCAGTACTTC
CASSPTGTGSETQYF
>TRBJ2-2|TRBV7-9|.|once
TGTGCCAGCAGCCAAAGGAGGGCCATAAACACCGGGGAGCTGTTTTTT
CASSQRRAINTGELFF
>TRBJ2-7|TRBV5-5|.|.
TGTGCCAGCAGCTGGGCCCCCTACGAGCAGTACTTC
CASSWAPYEQYF
>TRBJ2-7|TRBV7-9|TRBD2|once
TGTGCCAGCAGCTTACTACTAGCGGGCGAGCAGTACTTC
CASSLLLAGEQYF
>TRBJ2-1|TRBV29-1|.|.
TGCAGCGTAAGGCCTAGGTTCTTAGCCGACAATGAGCAGTTCTTC
CSVRPRFLADNEQFF
>TRBJ2-7|TRBV6-5|TRBD1|.
TGTGCCAGCAGTTACGACAGGGGGTCGCGCTACGAGCAGTACTTC
CASSYDRGSRYEQYF
>TRBJ2-1|TRBV9|TRBD1|.
TGTGCCAGCAGCGTAGTGACAGGGAATGAGCAGTTCTTC
CASSVVTGNEQFF
>TRBJ2-7|TRBV7-8|TRBD2|once
TGTGCCAGCAGCCATACAGGGGAGCGGGAGGTCCCATACGAGCAGTACTTC
CASSHTGEREVPYEQYF
>TRBJ2-2|TRBV30|.|once
TGTGCCTGGACGGGGGAGTGGGCCCTCGCGAACACCGGGGAGCTGTTTTTT
CAWTGEWALANTGELFF
>TRBJ2-3|TRBV5-4|TRBD2|.
TGTGCCAGCAGCCGAGGGGCTAGCGGGACCTTCACAGATACGCAGTATTTT
CASSRGASGTFTDTQYF
>TRBJ1-5|TRBV19|.|.
TGTGCCAGTAGTATGAGGCTATTTAGCAATCAGCCCCAGCATTTT
CASSMRLFSNQPQHF
>TRBJ1-3|TRBV11-3|.|.
TGTGCCAGCAGCTTTAACGTTCGTGCGGGGACCTCTGGAAACACCATATATTTT
CASSFNVRAGTSGNTIYF
>TRBJ1-3|TRBV7-9|.|once
TGTGCCAGCAGCTACAGAGCCACCAGGAACACCATATATTTT
CASSYRATRNTIYF
>TRBJ2-1|TRBV7-8|TRBD2|.
TGTGCCAGCAGCCCTAGCGGGCTCTCCTACAATGAGCAGTTCTTC
CASSPSGLSYNEQFF
>TRBJ2-7|TRBV6-1|TRBD1|once
TGTGCCAGCAGTACACAGGGGGCGCTTGTCGAGCAGTACTTC
CASSTQGALVEQYF
>TRBJ2-2|TRBV19|TRBD2|.
TGTGCCAGTAGTATAGTGGGCGGGAGGGCCCGCACCGGGGAGCTGTTTTTT
CASSIVGGRARTGELFF
>TRBJ2-7|TRBV10-1|.|few
TGCGCCAGCAGTGAGTCTACTCGAAGCTCCTACGAGCAGTACTTC
CASSESTRSSYEQYF
>TRBJ2-7|TRBV11-2|TRBD2|few
TGTGCCAGCAGCCCACTAGCGGGGCACTACGAGCAGTACTTC
CASSPLAGHYEQYF
>TRBJ2-5|TRBV2|TRBD2|.
TGTGCCAGCAGTGACCGGGGGAGGGGAGAGACCCAGTACTTC
CASSDRGRGETQYF
>TRBJ2-5|TRBV19|TRBD1|.
TGTGCCAGTGGGGACAGGGGTACCCAAGAGACCCAGTACTTC
CASGDRGTQETQYF
>TRBJ2-7|TRBV27|TRBD2|.
TGTGCCAGCAGTTCCCCGCGGACTAGCCCCTACGAGCAGTACTTC
CASSSPRTSPYEQYF
>TRBJ2-1|TRBV18|TRBD2|.
TGTGCCAGCTCACCGGGACTAGCGGGAGTGGGCAATGAGCAGTTCTTC
CASSPGLAGVGNEQFF